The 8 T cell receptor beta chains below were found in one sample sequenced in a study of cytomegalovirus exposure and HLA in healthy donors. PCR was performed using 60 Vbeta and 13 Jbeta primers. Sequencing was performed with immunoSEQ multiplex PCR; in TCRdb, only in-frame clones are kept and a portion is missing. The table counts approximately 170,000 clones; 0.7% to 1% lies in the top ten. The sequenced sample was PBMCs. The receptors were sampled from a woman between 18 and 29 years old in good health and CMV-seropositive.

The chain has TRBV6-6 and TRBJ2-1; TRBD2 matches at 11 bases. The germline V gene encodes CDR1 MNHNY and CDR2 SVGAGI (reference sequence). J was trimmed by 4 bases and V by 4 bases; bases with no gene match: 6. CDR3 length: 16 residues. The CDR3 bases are TGTGCCAGCAGTTTACCCCTAGCGGGGGGTTACAATGAGCAGTTCTTC. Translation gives CASSLPLAGGYNEQFF.

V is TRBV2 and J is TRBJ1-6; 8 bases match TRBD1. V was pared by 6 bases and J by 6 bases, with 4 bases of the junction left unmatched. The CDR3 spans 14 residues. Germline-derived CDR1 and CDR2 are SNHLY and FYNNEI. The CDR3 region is CASRGDRINSPLHF. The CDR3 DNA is TGTGCCAGCAGGGGGGACAGGATTAATTCACCCCTCCACTTT.

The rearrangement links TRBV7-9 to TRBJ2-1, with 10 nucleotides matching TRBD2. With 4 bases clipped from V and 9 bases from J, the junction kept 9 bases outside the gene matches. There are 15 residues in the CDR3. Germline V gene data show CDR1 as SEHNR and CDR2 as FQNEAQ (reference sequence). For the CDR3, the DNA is TGTGCCAGCAGCTGGGGGGGGCGGACTAGCGGTGAGCAGTTCTTC. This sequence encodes CASSWGGRTSGEQFF.

CDR3 sequence: CSVDSGLAGEETQYF. CDR3 nucleotides: TGCAGCGTAGATTCGGGACTAGCGGGAGAAGAGACCCAGTACTTC. The chain uses TRBV29-1 and TRBJ2-5; 14 bases map to TRBD2. Germline trimming cut 6 bases from V and 3 bases from J; bases unmatched to any gene: 6. CDR1 SQVTM and CDR2 ANQGSEA come from the germline V gene. The CDR3 consists of 15 residues.

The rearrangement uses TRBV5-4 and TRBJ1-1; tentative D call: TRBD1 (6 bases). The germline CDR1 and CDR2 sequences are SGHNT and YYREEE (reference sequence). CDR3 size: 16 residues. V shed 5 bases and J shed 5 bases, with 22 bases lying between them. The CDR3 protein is CASRFFGGGPRTEAFF. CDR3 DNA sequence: TGTGCCAGCAGGTTCTTTGGGGGGGGGCCGAGGACTGAAGCTTTCTTT. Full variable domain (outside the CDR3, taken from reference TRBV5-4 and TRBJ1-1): ETGVTQSPTHLIKTRGQQVTLRCSSQSGHNTVSWYQQALGQGPQFIFQYYREEENGRGNFPPRFSGLQFPNYSSELNVNALELDDSALYLCASRFFGGGPRTEAFFGQGTRLTVV.

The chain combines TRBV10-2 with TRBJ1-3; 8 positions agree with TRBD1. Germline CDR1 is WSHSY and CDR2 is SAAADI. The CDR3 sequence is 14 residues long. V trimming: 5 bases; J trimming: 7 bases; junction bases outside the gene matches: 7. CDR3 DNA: TGCGCCAGCAGTTCGGACAGGGACCAGAACACCATATATTTT. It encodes CASSSDRDQNTIYF.

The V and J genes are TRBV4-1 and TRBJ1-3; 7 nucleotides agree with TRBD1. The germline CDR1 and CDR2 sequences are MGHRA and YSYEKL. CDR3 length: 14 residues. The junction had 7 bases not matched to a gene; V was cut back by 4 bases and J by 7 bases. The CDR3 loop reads CASSPWTGGNTIYF. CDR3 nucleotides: TGCGCCAGCAGCCCTTGGACAGGAGGGAACACCATATATTTT.

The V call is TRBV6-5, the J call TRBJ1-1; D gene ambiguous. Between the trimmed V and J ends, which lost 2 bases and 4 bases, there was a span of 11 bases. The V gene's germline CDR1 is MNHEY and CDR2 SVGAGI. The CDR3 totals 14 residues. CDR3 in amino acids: CASSYRRDGTEAFF. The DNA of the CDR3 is TGTGCCAGCAGTTACAGGAGAGATGGCACTGAAGCTTTCTTT.